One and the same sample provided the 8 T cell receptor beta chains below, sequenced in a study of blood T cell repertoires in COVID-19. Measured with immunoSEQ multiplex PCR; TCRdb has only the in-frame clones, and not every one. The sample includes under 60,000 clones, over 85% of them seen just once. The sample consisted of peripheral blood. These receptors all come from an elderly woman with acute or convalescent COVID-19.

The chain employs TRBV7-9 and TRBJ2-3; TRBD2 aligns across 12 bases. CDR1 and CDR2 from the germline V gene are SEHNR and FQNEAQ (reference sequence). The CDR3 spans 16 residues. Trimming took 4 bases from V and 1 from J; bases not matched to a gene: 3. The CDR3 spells CASSSTSGGGTDTQYF. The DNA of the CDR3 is TGTGCCAGCAGCTCGACTAGCGGGGGAGGCACAGATACGCAGTATTTT. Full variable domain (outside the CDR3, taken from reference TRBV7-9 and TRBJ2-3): DTGVSQNPRHKITKRGQNVTFRCDPISEHNRLYWYRQTLGQGPEFLTYFQNEAQLEKSRLLSDRFSAERPKGSFSTLEIQRTEQGDSAMYLCASSSTSGGGTDTQYFGPGTRLTVL.

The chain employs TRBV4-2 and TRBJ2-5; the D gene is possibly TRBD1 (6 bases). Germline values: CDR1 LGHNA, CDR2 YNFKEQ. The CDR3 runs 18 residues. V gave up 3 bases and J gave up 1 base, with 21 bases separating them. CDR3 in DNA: TGTGCCAGCAGCCACCATGGAACCAAATGGGACACCCAAGAGACCCAGTACTTC. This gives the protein CASSHHGTKWDTQETQYF.

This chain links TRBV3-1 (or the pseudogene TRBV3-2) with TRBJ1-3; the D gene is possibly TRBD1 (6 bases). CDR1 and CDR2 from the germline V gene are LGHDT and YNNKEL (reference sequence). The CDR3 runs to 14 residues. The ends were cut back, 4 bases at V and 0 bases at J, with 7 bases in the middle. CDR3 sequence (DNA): TGTGCCAGCAGCCGGGACAACTCTGGAAACACCATATATTTT. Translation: CASSRDNSGNTIYF.

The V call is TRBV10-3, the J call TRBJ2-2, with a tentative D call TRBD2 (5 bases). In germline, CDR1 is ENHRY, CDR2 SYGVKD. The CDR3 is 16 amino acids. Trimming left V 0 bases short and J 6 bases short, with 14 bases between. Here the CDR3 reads CAISESVRASSGELFF. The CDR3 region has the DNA TGTGCCATCAGTGAGTCAGTGCGGGCCTCTTCCGGGGAGCTGTTTTTT.

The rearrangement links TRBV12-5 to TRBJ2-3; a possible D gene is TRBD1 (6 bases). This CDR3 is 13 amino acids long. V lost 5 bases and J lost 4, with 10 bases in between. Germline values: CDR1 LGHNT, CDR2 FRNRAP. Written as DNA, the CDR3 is TGTGCTAGTGGTCAAGCAGGGGCAGATACGCAGTATTTT. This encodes CASGQAGADTQYF. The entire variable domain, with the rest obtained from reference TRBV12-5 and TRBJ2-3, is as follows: DARVTQTPRHKVTEMGQEVTMRCQPILGHNTVFWYRQTMMQGLELLAYFRNRAPLDDSGMPKDRFSAEMPDATLATLKIQPSEPRDSAVYFCASGQAGADTQYFGPGTRLTVL.

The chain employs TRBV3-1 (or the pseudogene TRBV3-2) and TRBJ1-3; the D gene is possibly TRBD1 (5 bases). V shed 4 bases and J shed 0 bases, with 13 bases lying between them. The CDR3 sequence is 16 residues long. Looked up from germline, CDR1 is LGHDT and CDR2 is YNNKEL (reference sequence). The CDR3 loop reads CASSPPDTSSGNTIYF. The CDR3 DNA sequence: TGTGCCAGCAGCCCCCCGGACACGTCCTCTGGAAACACCATATATTTT.

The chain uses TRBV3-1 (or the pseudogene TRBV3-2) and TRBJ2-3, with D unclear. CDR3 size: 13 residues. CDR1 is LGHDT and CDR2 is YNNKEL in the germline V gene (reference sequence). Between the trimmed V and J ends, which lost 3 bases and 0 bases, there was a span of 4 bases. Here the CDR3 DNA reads TGTGCCAGCAGCCATCGTAGCACAGATACGCAGTATTTT. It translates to CASSHRSTDTQYF.

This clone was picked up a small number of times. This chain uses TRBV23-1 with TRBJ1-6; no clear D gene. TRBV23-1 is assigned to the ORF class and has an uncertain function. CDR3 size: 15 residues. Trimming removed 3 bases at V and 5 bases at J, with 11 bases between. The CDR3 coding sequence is TGCGCCAGCAGTCACGGGAGGGAACATAATTCACCCCTCCACTTT. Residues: CASSHGREHNSPLHF.